These 6 T cell receptor beta chains were all obtained from the same sample, sequenced in a study of blood T cell repertoires in COVID-19. Sequencing used immunoSEQ multiplex PCR; TCRdb keeps in-frame clones, though not all of them. Of around 190,000 clones listed, approximately 85% are singletons. Sequenced material: PBMCs or T cells enriched from blood (not recorded which). The origin of the receptors is a woman between 18 and 29 years old who had recovered from COVID-19.

This sequence joins TRBV5-6 and TRBJ2-5; 8 nucleotides align to TRBD2. Looked up from germline, CDR1 is SGHDT and CDR2 is YYEEEE. Unmatched junction bases numbered 6, after V lost 5 bases and J lost 0 bases. This CDR3 comprises 15 residues. This CDR3 is CASRFIAGHQETQYF. CDR3 in DNA: TGTGCCAGCAGATTTATAGCGGGGCACCAAGAGACCCAGTACTTC.

The chain carries TRBV27 and TRBJ1-5; possible D gene TRBD1, 5 bases. In germline, CDR1 is MNHEY, CDR2 SMNVEV (reference sequence). The V end lost 7 bases, the J end lost 4 bases, and 14 bases lay between the germline ends. The length of the CDR3 is 14 residues. CDR3 protein: CASTSGVWNQPQHF. Here the CDR3 DNA reads TGTGCCAGCACGTCGGGGGTTTGGAATCAGCCCCAGCATTTT.

The V call is TRBV28, the J call TRBJ2-3; 13 bases align to TRBD2. Germline CDR1 is MDHEN and CDR2 is SYDVKM. CDR3 size: 16 residues. V was pared by 6 bases and J by 5 bases, with 8 bases of the junction left unmatched. The CDR3 DNA follows: TGTGCCAGCAGCCCAACTAGCGGGGGGGCCAGAGATACGCAGTATTTT. It encodes CASSPTSGGARDTQYF.

The V gene is TRBV7-9, the J gene TRBJ1-1; 8 bases fit TRBD1. The germline gives CDR1 SEHNR, CDR2 FQNEAQ (reference sequence). This CDR3 region has 12 residues. V gave up 1 base and J gave up 9 bases; unmatched junction bases: 1. The CDR3 sequence is CASSLGQGKAFF. CDR3 in DNA: TGTGCCAGCAGCTTAGGACAGGGGAAAGCTTTCTTT.

The V call is TRBV27, the J call TRBJ2-1, with D possibly TRBD2 on 5 matching bases. Trimming cost V 1 base and J 0 bases, with 13 bases left between them. Germline V lookup: CDR1 MNHEY, CDR2 SMNVEV (reference sequence). CDR3 length equals 17 residues. This chain's CDR3 is CASSLFAGSYSYNEQFF. The CDR3, as DNA: TGTGCCAGCAGTTTATTTGCGGGCTCCTACTCCTACAATGAGCAGTTCTTC.

This rearrangement joins TRBV19 to TRBJ1-4; 7 bases are a match to TRBD1. In germline, CDR1 is LNHDA, CDR2 SQIVND (reference sequence). This CDR3 has 12 amino acids. V dropped 9 bases and J dropped 10; count of bases not matched to a gene: 8. CDR3 sequence: CASSLQGGKLFF. The CDR3 DNA reads as TGTGCCAGCAGTCTCCAGGGGGGAAAACTGTTTTTT.